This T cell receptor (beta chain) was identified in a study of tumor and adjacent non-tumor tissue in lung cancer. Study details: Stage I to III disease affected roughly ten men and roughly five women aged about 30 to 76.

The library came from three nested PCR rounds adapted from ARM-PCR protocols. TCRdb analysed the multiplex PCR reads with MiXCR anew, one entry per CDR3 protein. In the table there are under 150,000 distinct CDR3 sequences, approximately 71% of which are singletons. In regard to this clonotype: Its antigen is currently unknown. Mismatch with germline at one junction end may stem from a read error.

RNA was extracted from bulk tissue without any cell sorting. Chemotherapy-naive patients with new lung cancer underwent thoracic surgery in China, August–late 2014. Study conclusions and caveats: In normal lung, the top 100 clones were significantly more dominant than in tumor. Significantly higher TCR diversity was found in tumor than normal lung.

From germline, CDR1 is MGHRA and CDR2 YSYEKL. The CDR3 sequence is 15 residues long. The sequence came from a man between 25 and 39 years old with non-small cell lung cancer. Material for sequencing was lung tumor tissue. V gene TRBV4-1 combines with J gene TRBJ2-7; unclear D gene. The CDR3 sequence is CASSLESWLGYEQYF. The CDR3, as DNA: TGCGCTAGCAGCCTCGAAAGCTGGTTGGGATACGAGCAGTACTTC.